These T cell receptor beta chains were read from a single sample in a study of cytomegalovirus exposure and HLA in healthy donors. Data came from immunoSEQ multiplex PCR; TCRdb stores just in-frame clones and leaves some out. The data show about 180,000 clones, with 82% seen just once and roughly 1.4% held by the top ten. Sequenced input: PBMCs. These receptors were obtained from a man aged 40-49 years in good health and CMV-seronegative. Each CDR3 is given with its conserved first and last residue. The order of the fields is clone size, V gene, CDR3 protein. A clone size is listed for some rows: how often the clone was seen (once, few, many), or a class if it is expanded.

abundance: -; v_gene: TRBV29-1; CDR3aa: CSVVKQGVDEQFF
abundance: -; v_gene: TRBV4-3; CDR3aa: CASSQDLAGRTGELFF
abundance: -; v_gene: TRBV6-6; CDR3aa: CASSTGGFSYEQYF
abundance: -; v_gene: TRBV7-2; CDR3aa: CASSTRTGANNYGYTF
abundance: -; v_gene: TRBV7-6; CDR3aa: CASSLIPGVRTGELFF
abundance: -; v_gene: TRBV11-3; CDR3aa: CASSLDSGSAYEQYF
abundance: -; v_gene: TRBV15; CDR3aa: CATSRDTGGEQTQYF
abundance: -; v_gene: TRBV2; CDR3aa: CASSFIEETQYF
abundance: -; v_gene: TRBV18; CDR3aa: CASSPVSDFSGNTIYF
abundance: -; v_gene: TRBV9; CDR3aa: CASSVLGTRPSGNTIYF
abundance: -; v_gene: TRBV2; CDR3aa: CASSEGGPYNEQFF
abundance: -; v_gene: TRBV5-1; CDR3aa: CASSPGHLGNEKLFF
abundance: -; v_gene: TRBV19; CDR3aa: CASTPTGTVGNTIYF
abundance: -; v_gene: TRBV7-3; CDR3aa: CASSPRLAGGANEQFF
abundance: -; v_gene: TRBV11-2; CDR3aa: CASSLVLAGGDTQYF
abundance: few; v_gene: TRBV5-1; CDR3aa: CASSLASGIQETQYF
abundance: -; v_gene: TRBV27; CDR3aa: CASSLSIGETASYGYTF
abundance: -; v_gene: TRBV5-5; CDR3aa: CASSFSGYGYTF
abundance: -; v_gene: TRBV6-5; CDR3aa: CASSYGTVNEKLFF
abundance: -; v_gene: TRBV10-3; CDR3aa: CAISLDRGNTEAFF
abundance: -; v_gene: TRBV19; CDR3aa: CASSTLTSGNYNEQFF
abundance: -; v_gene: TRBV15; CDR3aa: CATSRGGKGGEQYF
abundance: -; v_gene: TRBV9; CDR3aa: CASSSRLAGVEQFF
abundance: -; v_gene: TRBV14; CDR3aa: CASSQGLASNEQFF
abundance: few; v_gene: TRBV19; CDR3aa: CASCGAFTDTQYF
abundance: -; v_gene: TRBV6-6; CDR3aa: CASTAGNTIYF
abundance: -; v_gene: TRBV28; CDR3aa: CASSSTGEAFF
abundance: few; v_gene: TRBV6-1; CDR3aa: CASSGTSGGQGEQYF
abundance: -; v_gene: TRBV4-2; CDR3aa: CASSDQGLEVGEQYF
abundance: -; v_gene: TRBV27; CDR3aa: CASSAGTGAYEQYF
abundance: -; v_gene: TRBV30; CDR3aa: CAWSLQGNQPQHF
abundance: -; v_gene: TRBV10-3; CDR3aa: CAISELGGSYEQYF
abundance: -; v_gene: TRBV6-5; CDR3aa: CASRTGLTNEKLFF
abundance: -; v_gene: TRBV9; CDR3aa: CASSVGGTTDTQYF
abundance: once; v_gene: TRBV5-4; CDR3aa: CASSVRDRHYNEQFF
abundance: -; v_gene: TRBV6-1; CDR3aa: CASGGTYNEQFF
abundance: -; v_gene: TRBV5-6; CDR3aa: CASSQLGQGFYEQYF
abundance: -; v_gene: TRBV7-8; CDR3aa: CASSTQGNQPQHF
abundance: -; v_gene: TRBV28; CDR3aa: CASSYRTGKGETQYF
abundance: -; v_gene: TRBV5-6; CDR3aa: CASSLGQINYGYTF
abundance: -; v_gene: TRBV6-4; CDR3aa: CASSQQLYTGELFF
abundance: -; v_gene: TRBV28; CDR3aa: CASRRGGSANEKLFF
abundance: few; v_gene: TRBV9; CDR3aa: CASSVWERTEAFF
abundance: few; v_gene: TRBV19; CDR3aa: CASSPDRARTGELFF
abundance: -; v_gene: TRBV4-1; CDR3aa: CASSQVGRSGQETQYF
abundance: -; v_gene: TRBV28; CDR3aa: CASSLGGAGGPREQYF
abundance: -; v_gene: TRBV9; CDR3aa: CASSVGGAESYEQYF
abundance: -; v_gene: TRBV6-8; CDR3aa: CASSFGSSYNEQFF
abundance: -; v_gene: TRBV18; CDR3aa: CASSPGQAKDYGYTF